The entry below describes one T cell receptor beta chain. This specimen belongs to a study of control samples from healthy donors and cancer patients. Libraries were prepared by immunoSEQ multiplex PCR; TCRdb keeps only in-frame clonotypes and omits some of them. The sample shows roughly 450,000 clones, approximately 92% of them seen only once. The germline V gene has CDR1 LNHNV and CDR2 YYDKDF (reference sequence). This CDR3 has 16 amino acids. Trimming pared 2 bases from V and 4 bases from J, leaving 15 bases between. Sequenced: PBMCs. This clonotype was obtained from a man between 35 and 55 years old with head and neck cancer. The chain links TRBV15 to TRBJ2-1, with no clear D. CDR3 in amino acids: CATSRLKGQSYNEQFF. CDR3 nucleotides: TGTGCCACCAGCAGATTAAAGGGCCAGTCGTACAATGAGCAGTTCTTC.